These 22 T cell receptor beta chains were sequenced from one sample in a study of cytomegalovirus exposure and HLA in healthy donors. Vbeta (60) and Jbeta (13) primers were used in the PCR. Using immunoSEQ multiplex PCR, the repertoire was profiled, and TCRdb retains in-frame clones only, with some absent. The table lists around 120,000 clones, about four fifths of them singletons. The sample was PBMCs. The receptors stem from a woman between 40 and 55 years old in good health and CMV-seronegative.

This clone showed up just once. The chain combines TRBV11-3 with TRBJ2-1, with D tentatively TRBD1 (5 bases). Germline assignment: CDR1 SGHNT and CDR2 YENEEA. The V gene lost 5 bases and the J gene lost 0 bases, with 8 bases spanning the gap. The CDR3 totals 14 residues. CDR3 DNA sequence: TGTGCCAGCAGCCCCGACAGCTCCTACAATGAGCAGTTCTTC. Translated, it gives CASSPDSSYNEQFF.

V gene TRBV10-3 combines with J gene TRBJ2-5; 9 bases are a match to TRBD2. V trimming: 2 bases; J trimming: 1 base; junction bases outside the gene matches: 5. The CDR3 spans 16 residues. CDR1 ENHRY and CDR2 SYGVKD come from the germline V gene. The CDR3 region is CAISEDSGSFQETQYF. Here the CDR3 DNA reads TGTGCCATCAGTGAGGATAGCGGGAGTTTCCAAGAGACCCAGTACTTC.

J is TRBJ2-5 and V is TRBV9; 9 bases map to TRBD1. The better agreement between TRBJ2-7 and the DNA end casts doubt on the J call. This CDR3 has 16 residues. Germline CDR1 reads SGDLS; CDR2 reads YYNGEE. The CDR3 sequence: CASSVGTGTGYHEQYF. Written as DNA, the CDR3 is TGTGCCAGCAGCGTAGGTACCGGGACAGGGTACCACGAGCAGTACTTC.

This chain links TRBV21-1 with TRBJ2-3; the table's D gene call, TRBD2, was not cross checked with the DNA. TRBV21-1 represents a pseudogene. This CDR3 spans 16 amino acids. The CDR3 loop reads CASSDRSGGPIDTQYF. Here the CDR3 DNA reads TGTGCCAGCAGCGACCGCTCGGGGGGGCCCATAGATACGCAGTATTTT.

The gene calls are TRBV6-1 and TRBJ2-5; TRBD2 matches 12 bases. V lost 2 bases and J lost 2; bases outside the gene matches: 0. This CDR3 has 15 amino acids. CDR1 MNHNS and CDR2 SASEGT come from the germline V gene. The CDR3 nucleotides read TGTGCCAGCAGTGAACTAGCGGGGGGGCAAGAGACCCAGTACTTC. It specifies CASSELAGGQETQYF.

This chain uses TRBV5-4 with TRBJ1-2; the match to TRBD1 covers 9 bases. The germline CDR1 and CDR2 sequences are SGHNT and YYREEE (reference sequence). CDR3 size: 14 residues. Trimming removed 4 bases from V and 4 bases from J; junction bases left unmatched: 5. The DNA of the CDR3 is TGTGCCAGCAGCATTGGGACAGGGAGCTATGGCTACACCTTC. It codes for CASSIGTGSYGYTF.

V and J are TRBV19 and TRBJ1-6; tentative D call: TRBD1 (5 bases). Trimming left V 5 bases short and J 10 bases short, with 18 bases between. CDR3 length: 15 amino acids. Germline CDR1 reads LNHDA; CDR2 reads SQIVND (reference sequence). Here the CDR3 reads CASSAGIRSSSPLHF. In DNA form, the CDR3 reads TGTGCCAGTAGTGCAGGGATCAGGTCGAGCTCACCCCTCCACTTT.

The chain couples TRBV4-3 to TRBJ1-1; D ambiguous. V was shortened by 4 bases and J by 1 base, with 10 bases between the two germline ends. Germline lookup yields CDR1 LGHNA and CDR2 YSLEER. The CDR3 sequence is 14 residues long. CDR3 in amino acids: CASSPSWQNTEAFF. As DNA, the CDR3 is TGCGCCAGCAGCCCAAGTTGGCAGAACACTGAAGCTTTCTTT.

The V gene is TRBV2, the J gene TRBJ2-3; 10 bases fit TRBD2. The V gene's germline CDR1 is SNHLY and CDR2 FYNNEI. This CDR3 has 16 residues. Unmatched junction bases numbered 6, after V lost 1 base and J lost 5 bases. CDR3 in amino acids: CASSEGTSGGGDTQYF. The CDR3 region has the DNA TGTGCCAGCAGTGAAGGGACTAGCGGAGGAGGAGATACGCAGTATTTT.

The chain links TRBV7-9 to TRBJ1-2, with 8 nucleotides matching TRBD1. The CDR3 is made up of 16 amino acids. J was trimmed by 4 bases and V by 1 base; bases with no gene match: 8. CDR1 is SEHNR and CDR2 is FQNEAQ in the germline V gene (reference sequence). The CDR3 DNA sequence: TGTGCCAGCAGCTTAGGCGGACAGGGTTTAGGCTATGGCTACACCTTC. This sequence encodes CASSLGGQGLGYGYTF.

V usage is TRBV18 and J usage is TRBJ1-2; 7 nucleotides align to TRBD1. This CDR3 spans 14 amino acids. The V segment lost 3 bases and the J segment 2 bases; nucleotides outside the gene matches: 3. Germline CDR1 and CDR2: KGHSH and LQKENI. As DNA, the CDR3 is TGTGCCAGCTCACCTGGGACAGTCAACTATGGCTACACCTTC. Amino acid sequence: CASSPGTVNYGYTF.

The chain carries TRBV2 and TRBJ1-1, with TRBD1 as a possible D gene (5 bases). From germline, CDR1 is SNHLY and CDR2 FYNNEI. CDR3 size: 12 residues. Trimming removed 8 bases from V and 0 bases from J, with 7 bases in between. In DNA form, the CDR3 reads TGTGCCAGCGGGGCCATGAACACTGAAGCTTTCTTT. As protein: CASGAMNTEAFF. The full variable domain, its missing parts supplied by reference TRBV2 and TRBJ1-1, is EPEVTQTPSHQVTQMGQEVILRCVPISNHLYFYWYRQILGQKVEFLVSFYNNEISEKSEIFDDQFSVERPDGSNFTLKIRSTKLEDSAMYFCASGAMNTEAFFGQGTRLTVV.

Here the CDR3 DNA reads TGTGCCAGCAGCCCTGGACTAGCGGGCCCTAGGGAGCAGTTCTTC. This codes for CASSPGLAGPREQFF. V usage is TRBV7-3 and J usage is TRBJ2-1; the match to TRBD2 covers 11 bases. V shed 5 bases, J shed 10 bases, and the junction held 10 bases outside the gene matches. This CDR3 region has 15 residues. Germline loops: CDR1 SGHTA, CDR2 FQGTGA.

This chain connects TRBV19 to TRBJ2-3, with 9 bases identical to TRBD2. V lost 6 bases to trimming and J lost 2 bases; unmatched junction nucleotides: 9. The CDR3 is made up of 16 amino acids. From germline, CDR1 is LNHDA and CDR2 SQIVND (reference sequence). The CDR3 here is CASRFGGGEFTDTQYF. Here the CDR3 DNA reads TGTGCCAGTAGGTTCGGCGGGGGGGAATTCACAGATACGCAGTATTTT.

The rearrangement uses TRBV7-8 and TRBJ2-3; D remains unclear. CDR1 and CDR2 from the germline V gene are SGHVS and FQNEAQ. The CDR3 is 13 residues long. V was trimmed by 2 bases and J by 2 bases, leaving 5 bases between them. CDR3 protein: CASSLQITDTQYF. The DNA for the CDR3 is TGTGCCAGCAGCTTACAGATCACAGATACGCAGTATTTT.

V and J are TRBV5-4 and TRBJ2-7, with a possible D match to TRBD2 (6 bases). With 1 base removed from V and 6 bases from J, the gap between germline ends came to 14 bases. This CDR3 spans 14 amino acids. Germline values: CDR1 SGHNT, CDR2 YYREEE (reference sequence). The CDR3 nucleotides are TGTGCCAGCAGCTTGTCCGGGGGATCCCGCGAGCAGTACTTC. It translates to CASSLSGGSREQYF.

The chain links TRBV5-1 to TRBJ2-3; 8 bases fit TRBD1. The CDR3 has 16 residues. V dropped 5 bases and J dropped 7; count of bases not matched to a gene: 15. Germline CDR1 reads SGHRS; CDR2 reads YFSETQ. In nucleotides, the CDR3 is TGCGCCAGCAGTCTAACAGGACAGGGAAATCAGAATACGCAGTATTTT. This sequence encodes CASSLTGQGNQNTQYF.

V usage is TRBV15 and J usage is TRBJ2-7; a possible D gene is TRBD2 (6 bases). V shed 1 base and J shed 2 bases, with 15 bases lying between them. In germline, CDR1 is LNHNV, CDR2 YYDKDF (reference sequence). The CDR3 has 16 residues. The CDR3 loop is CATSRASGTGTYEQYF. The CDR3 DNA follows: TGTGCCACCAGCAGAGCCTCCGGGACTGGAACCTACGAGCAGTACTTC.

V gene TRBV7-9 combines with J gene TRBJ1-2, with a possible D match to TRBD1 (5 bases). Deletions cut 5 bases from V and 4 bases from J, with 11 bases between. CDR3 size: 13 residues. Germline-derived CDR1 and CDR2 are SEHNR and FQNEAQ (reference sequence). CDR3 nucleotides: TGTGCCAGCAGCAAGACAGAAGGCTATGGCTACACCTTC. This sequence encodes CASSKTEGYGYTF.

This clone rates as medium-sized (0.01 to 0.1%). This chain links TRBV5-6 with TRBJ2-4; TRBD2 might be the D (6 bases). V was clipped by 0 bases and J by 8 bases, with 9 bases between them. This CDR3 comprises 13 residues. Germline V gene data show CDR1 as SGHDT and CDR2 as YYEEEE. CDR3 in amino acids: CASSLAGGDIQYF. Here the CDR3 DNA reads TGTGCCAGCAGCTTGGCCGGGGGAGACATTCAGTACTTC.

CDR3 sequence (DNA): TGTGCCAGCAGTGATCTCCTGCGATACAGGGTCACAGATACGCAGTATTTT. The encoded protein is CASSDLLRYRVTDTQYF. The chain couples TRBV6-1 to TRBJ2-3; possibly TRBD1 for D (6 bases). CDR3 length: 17 amino acids. Germline-derived CDR1 and CDR2 are MNHNS and SASEGT. Between the trimmed V and J ends, which lost 3 bases and 2 bases, there was a span of 18 bases.

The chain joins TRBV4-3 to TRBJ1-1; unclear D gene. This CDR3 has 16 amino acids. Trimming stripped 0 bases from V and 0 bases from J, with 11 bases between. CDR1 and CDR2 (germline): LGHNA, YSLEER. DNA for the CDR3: TGCGCCAGCAGCCAAGATTTTGGAGCGGTGAACACTGAAGCTTTCTTT. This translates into CASSQDFGAVNTEAFF.